These 31 T cell receptor beta chains came from one sample sequenced in a study of vaccination and CD4 T cells after COVID-19. The Oncomine TCR Beta short-read assay generated sequence data from the DNA of cultured CD4+ T cells. TCRdb passed the PCR reads through MiXCR, listing each CDR3 protein once. The repertoire holds 10,000 or so distinct CDR3 sequences, with approximately 59% as singletons. For these receptors, no antigen is known. The treatment: roughly ten-day PBMC culture with coronavirus spike peptide pools or control peptides (ViraFEST assay). What was sequenced was CD4+ T cells from blood, cultured in vitro. These receptors originate from a human donor who had recovered from COVID-19.

The rearrangement uses TRBV18 and TRBJ1-1; D is undetermined. CDR1 is KGHSH and CDR2 is LQKENI in the germline V gene. The CDR3 totals 14 residues. Trimming cost V 0 bases and J 0 bases, with 5 bases left between them. CDR3 residues: CASSPPSLNTEAFF. As DNA, the CDR3 is TGTGCCAGCTCACCACCGTCATTGAACACTGAAGCTTTCTTT.

There are a few counts of this clonotype. The V and J genes are TRBV5-1 and TRBJ1-2; D gene unclear. V dropped 1 base and J dropped 1 base, with 5 bases sitting between them. CDR3 length: 13 amino acids. Germline lookup yields CDR1 SGHRS and CDR2 YFSETQ. The chain's CDR3 is CASSLSGNYGYTF. In nucleotides, the CDR3 is TGCGCCAGCAGCTTGTCGGGTAACTATGGCTACACCTTC.

This clonotype is judged large. V is TRBV2 and J is TRBJ1-2; D is unresolved. The CDR3 is made up of 14 amino acids. Trimming removed 4 bases from V and 0 bases from J, with 9 bases in between. Germline V gene sequence: CDR1 SNHLY, CDR2 FYNNEI. The DNA for the CDR3 is TGTGCCAGCAGTGCCTTAGGAGCTAACTATGGCTACACCTTC. Amino acids: CASSALGANYGYTF.

The chain couples TRBV2 to TRBJ2-3; weak D call: TRBD2 (6 bases). The CDR3 spans 14 residues. Trimming took off 8 bases at V and 3 bases at J, with 15 bases between the two ends. Germline values: CDR1 SNHLY, CDR2 FYNNEI. CDR3 DNA: TGTGCCAGCGGCCAAGGACTAAGTACAGATACGCAGTATTTT. Encoded protein: CASGQGLSTDTQYF.

The chain links TRBV7-3 to TRBJ2-3, with D perhaps TRBD2 (5 bases). Germline CDR1 and CDR2: SGHTA and FQGTGA. This CDR3 spans 14 amino acids. Trimming left V 2 bases short and J 1 base short, with 7 bases between. The chain's CDR3 is CASSLGAGTDTQYF. CDR3 DNA: TGTGCCAGCAGCTTAGGAGCGGGCACAGATACGCAGTATTTT.

The rearrangement links TRBV15 to TRBJ1-3; no firm D call. This CDR3 contains 16 residues. The germline V gene has CDR1 LNHNV and CDR2 YYDKDF (reference sequence). The V end was cut by 5 bases, the J end by 2 bases, with 16 bases between. CDR3 in amino acids: CATSGSSLLAGNTIYF. Written as DNA, the CDR3 is TGTGCCACCAGCGGTTCATCCCTTCTCGCTGGAAACACCATATATTTT.

The V and J genes are TRBV11-2 and TRBJ1-2, with TRBD1 matching over 7 bases. Germline V gives CDR1 SGHAT, CDR2 FQNNGV. The CDR3 is made up of 13 amino acids. The trim removed 5 bases at V and 2 bases at J, leaving 2 bases unmatched. DNA for the CDR3: TGTGCCAGCAGCCAGGACAGGAACTATGGCTACACCTTC. Translated: CASSQDRNYGYTF.

This rearrangement joins TRBV27 to TRBJ2-2; the D gene is possibly TRBD1 (6 bases). V dropped 3 bases and J dropped 0 bases, with 11 bases sitting between them. The CDR3 runs to 16 residues. CDR1 MNHEY and CDR2 SMNVEV come from the germline V gene (reference sequence). The CDR3 sequence is CASSFRQESNTGELFF. The CDR3 DNA sequence: TGTGCCAGCAGTTTCCGACAGGAATCGAACACCGGGGAGCTGTTTTTT.

This clonotype has just a few counts. The chain employs TRBV20-1 and TRBJ1-5; D might be TRBD1 (5 bases). The CDR3 has 14 amino acids. Germline CDR1 and CDR2: DFQATT and SNEGSKA (reference sequence). The germline V and J ends were trimmed by 6 bases and 2 bases, with 14 bases remaining between them. The CDR3 loop reads CSAAGGDGNQPQHF. CDR3 bases: TGCAGTGCCGCCGGGGGGGACGGCAATCAGCCCCAGCATTTT.

The V gene is TRBV7-3, the J gene TRBJ2-5; weak D call: TRBD1 (5 bases). CDR3 length: 15 residues. V was pared by 5 bases and J by 1 base, with 14 bases between. Germline V gene data show CDR1 as SGHTA and CDR2 as FQGTGA. CDR3 amino acids: CASSPQAGAQETQYF. The CDR3 DNA reads TGTGCCAGCAGCCCTCAGGCTGGGGCCCAAGAGACCCAGTACTTC.

CDR3 amino acids: CASSLGLAGAGELFF. As DNA, the CDR3 is TGTGCCAGCAGCTTAGGGTTAGCGGGAGCCGGGGAGCTGTTTTTT. The chain combines TRBV11-2 with TRBJ2-2, with 9 bases lining up with TRBD2. The V gene's germline CDR1 is SGHAT and CDR2 FQNNGV. CDR3 length: 15 residues. V gave up 1 base and J gave up 6 bases; unmatched junction bases: 3.

The chain couples TRBV19 to TRBJ1-1, with 10 bases matching TRBD1. J gave up 3 bases and V 10 bases, and 5 bases lay outside the gene matches. The germline V gene encodes CDR1 LNHDA and CDR2 SQIVND (reference sequence). The CDR3 totals 13 residues. The CDR3 bases are TGTGCCACCGCCGGGACAGGGGACACTGAAGCTTTCTTT. Translating gives CATAGTGDTEAFF.

This sequence joins TRBV24-1 and TRBJ2-1; 12 bases match TRBD2. This CDR3 contains 18 residues. J gave up 5 bases and V 7 bases, and 14 bases lay outside the gene matches. Germline assignment: CDR1 KGHDR and CDR2 SFDVKD. CDR3 in DNA: TGTGCCACCAGCCGGACTAGCGGGACGGATTGGGAGAACAATGAGCAGTTCTTC. It codes for CATSRTSGTDWENNEQFF.

The chain recombines TRBV27 with TRBJ2-3, with D hard to call. CDR1 and CDR2 (germline): MNHEY, SMNVEV (reference sequence). The CDR3 has 13 amino acids. CDR3 protein: CVTQPRNTDTQYF. Written as DNA, the CDR3 is TGTGTCACACAACCCCGCAACACAGATACGCAGTATTTT.

V usage is TRBV20-1 and J usage is TRBJ2-5, with D unclear. This CDR3 region has 14 residues. CDR1 DFQATT and CDR2 SNEGSKA come from the germline V gene (reference sequence). Trimming shortened V by 6 bases and J by 1 base, and 15 bases separated the two germline ends. CDR3 sequence reads: CSAIVVVSQETQYF. CDR3 DNA sequence: TGCAGTGCCATCGTAGTCGTATCCCAAGAGACCCAGTACTTC.

The chain joins TRBV27 to TRBJ2-5; 9 bases agree with TRBD2. Germline assignment: CDR1 MNHEY and CDR2 SMNVEV (reference sequence). With V trimmed by 8 bases and J by 2 bases, 6 bases remained unmatched. The CDR3 is 14 amino acids. CDR3 nucleotides: TGTGCCAGCTCGGGACTAGCACTTCAAGAGACCCAGTACTTC. Translated: CASSGLALQETQYF.

This chain connects TRBV6-1 to TRBJ2-3, with 8 bases identical to TRBD1. The V gene's germline CDR1 is MNHNS and CDR2 SASEGT. Trimming cost V 6 bases and J 4 bases; bases outside gene matches: 3. This CDR3 region has 13 residues. The CDR3 bases are TGTGCCAGCAGCCGGACAGGGTCAGATACGCAGTATTTT. Its translation: CASSRTGSDTQYF.

The rearrangement links TRBV6-5 to TRBJ2-4, with 8 positions matching TRBD2. CDR1 is MNHEY, CDR2 SVGAGI, per germline. Germline trimming cut 2 bases from V and 2 bases from J; bases unmatched to any gene: 8. The CDR3 totals 17 residues. CDR3 in amino acids: CASSYPTGRDPKNIQYF. The CDR3 DNA reads TGTGCCAGCAGTTACCCGACCGGGAGGGATCCCAAAAACATTCAGTACTTC.

This rearrangement joins TRBV6-1 to TRBJ1-1; 9 bases match TRBD1. CDR3 length equals 13 residues. Germline CDR1 is MNHNS and CDR2 is SASEGT. Unmatched junction bases numbered 8, after V lost 5 bases and J lost 10 bases. The CDR3, as DNA: TGTGCCAGCAGTCCGGGACAGGGAGGGCGAGCTTTCTTT. Translating gives CASSPGQGGRAFF.

The chain couples TRBV7-9 to TRBJ2-2, with TRBD2 matching over 7 bases. The CDR3 covers 15 residues. Germline lookup yields CDR1 SEHNR and CDR2 FQNEAQ (reference sequence). With 5 bases clipped from V and 3 bases from J, the junction kept 6 bases outside the gene matches. CDR3 amino acids: CASSRGTTDTGELFF. The CDR3 DNA reads as TGTGCCAGCAGCCGCGGGACTACTGACACCGGGGAGCTGTTTTTT.

A few counts support this clonotype. CDR3 in DNA: TGTGCCAGCAGCTTAAAACCCGCCGGGGAGCTGTTTTTT. Its translation is CASSLKPAGELFF. This chain connects TRBV7-3 to TRBJ2-2; no definite D call. Between the trimmed V and J ends, which lost 1 base and 6 bases, there was a span of 6 bases. In germline, CDR1 is SGHTA, CDR2 FQGTGA. The CDR3 is 13 amino acids.

The CDR3 region is CASSAGEQGARFNEQFF. CDR3 coding DNA: TGTGCCAGCAGCGCCGGCGAACAGGGGGCTAGGTTCAATGAGCAGTTCTTC. The genes are TRBV11-1 and TRBJ2-1, with 9 bases identical to TRBD1. In germline, CDR1 is SGHAT, CDR2 FQDESV (reference sequence). The CDR3 spans 17 residues. The V segment lost 5 bases and the J segment 6 bases; nucleotides outside the gene matches: 14. Full variable domain (rest looked up from reference TRBV11-1 and TRBJ2-1): EAEVAQSPRYKITEKSQAVAFWCDPISGHATLYWYRQILGQGPELLVQFQDESVVDDSQLPKDRFSAERLKGVDSTLKIQPAELGDSAMYLCASSAGEQGARFNEQFFGPGTRLTVL.

V is TRBV19 and J is TRBJ2-2; no clear D gene. Germline CDR1 and CDR2: LNHDA and SQIVND (reference sequence). The CDR3 contains 13 residues. The V gene lost 7 bases and the J gene lost 2 bases, with 8 bases spanning the gap. The DNA of the CDR3 is TGTGCCAGTAAACCTCGAAACACCGGGGAGCTGTTTTTT. Translating gives CASKPRNTGELFF.

This clonotype showed up just a few times. This chain links TRBV12-3 or TRBV12-4 with TRBJ1-6, with a weak D call TRBD1 (5 bases). The germline V and J ends were trimmed by 1 base and 7 bases, with 5 bases remaining between them. The CDR3 spans 13 residues. The CDR3 loop is CASSLGTNSPLHF. In DNA, the CDR3 is TGTGCCAGCAGTTTAGGGACAAATTCACCCCTCCACTTT.

This chain joins TRBV28 and TRBJ1-2, with D unclear. The ends were cut back, 3 bases at V and 4 bases at J, with 18 bases in the middle. Germline V gives CDR1 MDHEN, CDR2 SYDVKM. The length of the CDR3 is 16 residues. DNA for the CDR3: TGTGCCAGCAGTTTGCCCCTAGGGAGCGGGCTCTATGGCTACACCTTC. Amino acid sequence: CASSLPLGSGLYGYTF.

The chain couples TRBV11-3 to TRBJ2-1; D uncertain. Germline V CDR1 and CDR2: SGHNT, YENEEA. There are 15 residues in the CDR3. With 0 bases removed from V and 2 bases from J, the gap between germline ends came to 8 bases. Here the CDR3 DNA reads TGTGCCAGCAGCTTAGATGCCGGACCCTACAATGAGCAGTTCTTC. Translation: CASSLDAGPYNEQFF.

V gene TRBV27 combines with J gene TRBJ1-6, with unresolved D. The germline CDR1 and CDR2 sequences are MNHEY and SMNVEV (reference sequence). Deletions cut 7 bases from V and 9 bases from J, with 16 bases between. The CDR3 is made up of 14 amino acids. This CDR3 reads CASTPGLIGSPLHF. The CDR3 DNA follows: TGTGCCAGCACCCCGGGGTTGATCGGTTCACCCCTCCACTTT.

V and J are TRBV4-2 and TRBJ2-7; 7 nucleotides line up with TRBD1. CDR3 length: 14 residues. V lost 2 bases and J lost 5; bases outside the gene matches: 6. The germline V gene encodes CDR1 LGHNA and CDR2 YNFKEQ. The CDR3 nucleotides read TGTGCCAGCAGCCAAACAGGGGAGAGGAACGAGCAGTACTTC. Translating gives CASSQTGERNEQYF.

This clonotype was detected a few times. The chain links TRBV19 to TRBJ2-3; 9 nucleotides line up with TRBD2. The CDR3 totals 16 residues. J was trimmed by 1 base and V by 6 bases; bases with no gene match: 8. Germline V lookup: CDR1 LNHDA, CDR2 SQIVND (reference sequence). CDR3 residues: CASSRLAGEGTDTQYF. CDR3 DNA sequence: TGTGCCAGTAGCCGATTAGCGGGAGAGGGCACAGATACGCAGTATTTT.

The V call is TRBV27, the J call TRBJ2-7; 10 nucleotides line up with TRBD1. CDR1 and CDR2 (germline): MNHEY, SMNVEV (reference sequence). V lost 6 bases to trimming and J lost 5 bases; unmatched junction nucleotides: 4. The CDR3 is made up of 13 amino acids. The DNA for the CDR3 is TGTGCCAGCAGACCGGGACAGGGGAACGAGCAGTACTTC. It yields the protein CASRPGQGNEQYF.

This clonotype was detected a few times. V is TRBV27 and J is TRBJ1-5; D uncertain. Per the germline V gene, CDR1 is MNHEY and CDR2 is SMNVEV (reference sequence). The CDR3 is made up of 15 amino acids. V was pared by 6 bases and J by 3 bases, with 15 bases between. DNA of the CDR3: TGTGCCAGCAGCAGACGGGCGGGAGACAATCAGCCCCAGCATTTT. Its protein is CASSRRAGDNQPQHF.